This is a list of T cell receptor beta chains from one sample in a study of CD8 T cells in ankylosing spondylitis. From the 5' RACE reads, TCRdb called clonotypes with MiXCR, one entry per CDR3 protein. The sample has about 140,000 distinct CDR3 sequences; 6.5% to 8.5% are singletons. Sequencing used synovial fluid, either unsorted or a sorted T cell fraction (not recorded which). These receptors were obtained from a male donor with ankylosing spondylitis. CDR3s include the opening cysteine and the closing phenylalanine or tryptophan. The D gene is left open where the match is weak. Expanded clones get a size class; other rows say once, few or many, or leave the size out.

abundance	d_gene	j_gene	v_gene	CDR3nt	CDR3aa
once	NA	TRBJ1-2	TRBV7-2	TGTGCCAGCAGCCCCAGGCGGGGCCCTGGCTACACCTTC	CASSPRRGPGYTF
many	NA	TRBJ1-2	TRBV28	TGTGCCAGCCAACCCCCTCAGGGCCTGCGTCATGGCTACACCTTC	CASQPPQGLRHGYTF
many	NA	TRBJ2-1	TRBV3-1	TGTGCCAGCAGCCAAGAACCGGAGAACAATGAGCAGTTCTTC	CASSQEPENNEQFF
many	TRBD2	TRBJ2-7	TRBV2	TGTGCCAGCAGTGCGACTAGCGACGAGCAGTACTTC	CASSATSDEQYF
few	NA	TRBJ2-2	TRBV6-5	TGTGCCAGCAGGGGATTGACCGGGGAGCTGTTTTTT	CASRGLTGELFF
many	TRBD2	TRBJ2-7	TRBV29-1	TGCAGCGTTGGGGGACTAGCGGCAACCTACGAGCAGTACTTC	CSVGGLAATYEQYF
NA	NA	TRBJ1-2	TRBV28	TGTGCCAGCAGTTTATTTCAGGGTGGATATGGCTACACCTTC	CASSLFQGGYGYTF
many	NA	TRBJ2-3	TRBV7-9	TGTGCCGCCACCACGGACAGCTACAACACAGATACGCAGTATTTT	CAATTDSYNTDTQYF
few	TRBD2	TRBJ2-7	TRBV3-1	TGTGCCAGCAGCCAAGGACTAGCGGGACGGGGCGAGCAGTACTTC	CASSQGLAGRGEQYF
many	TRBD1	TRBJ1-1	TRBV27	TGTGCCAGCAGTCGACAGGGTCACGGCACTGAAGCTTTCTTT	CASSRQGHGTEAFF
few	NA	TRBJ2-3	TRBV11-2	TGTGCCAGCAGCTTAGGGGCCTACTCGGATACGCAGTATTTT	CASSLGAYSDTQYF
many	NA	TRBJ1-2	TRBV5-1	TGCGCCAGCAGGGGCCACCAAGCTAACTATGGCTACACCTTC	CASRGHQANYGYTF
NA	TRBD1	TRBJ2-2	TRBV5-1	TGCGCCAGCAGCTTGACAGGGGTTAGGGCCCTAAACACCGGGGAGCTGTTTTTT	CASSLTGVRALNTGELFF
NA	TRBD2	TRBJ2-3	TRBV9	TGTGCCAGCAGCGTTAGCGGGAGTTCAGATACGCAGTATTTT	CASSVSGSSDTQYF
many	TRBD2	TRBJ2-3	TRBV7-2	TGTGCCAGCAGCACTTTAGCGGGAGTAGGTACGCAGTATTTT	CASSTLAGVGTQYF
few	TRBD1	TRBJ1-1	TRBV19	TGTGCCAGTTTCCCAGGGGGCAGGGTGAACACTGAAGCTTTCTTT	CASFPGGRVNTEAFF
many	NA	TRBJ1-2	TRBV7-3	TGTGCCAGCAGCTTACTGGGGTTGGGTGGCTACACCTTC	CASSLLGLGGYTF
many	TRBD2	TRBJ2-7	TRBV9	TGTGCCAGCAGCTCTCCGGGGGGCGAGCAGTACTTC	CASSSPGGEQYF
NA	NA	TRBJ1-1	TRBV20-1	TGCAGTGCTAGAGATGTCAGGAGGTTGGGGGCCACTGAAGCTTTCTTT	CSARDVRRLGATEAFF
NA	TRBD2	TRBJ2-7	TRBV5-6	TGTGCCAGCGGCGAGACTAGCGTTGCCTACGAGCAGTACTTC	CASGETSVAYEQYF
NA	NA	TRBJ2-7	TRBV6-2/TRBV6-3	TGTGCCAGCAGGCAACCGGGACACAAATACGAGCAGTACTTC	CASRQPGHKYEQYF
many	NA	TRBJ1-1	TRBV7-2	TGTGCCAGCCGTAGGGACGCTGAAGCTTTCTTT	CASRRDAEAFF
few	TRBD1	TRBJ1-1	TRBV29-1	TGCAGCGCCTCACCGGGACAGGGGATGAACACTGAAGCTTTCTTT	CSASPGQGMNTEAFF
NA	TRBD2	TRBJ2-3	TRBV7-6	TGTGCCAGCAGCTTAGGGAGCGGGGGGGCCCAAGATACGCAGTATTTT	CASSLGSGGAQDTQYF
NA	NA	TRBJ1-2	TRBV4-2	TGTGCCAGCAGCCTCCTAGGAAAAGGTTACCACTACACCTTC	CASSLLGKGYHYTF
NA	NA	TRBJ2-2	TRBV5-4	TGTGCCAGCAGCTTCGGGGGCGGGCTTGTGACCGGGGAGCTGTTTTTT	CASSFGGGLVTGELFF
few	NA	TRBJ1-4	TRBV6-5	TGTGCCAGCAGTTATCTCTCCGGTGAAAAACTGTTTTTT	CASSYLSGEKLFF
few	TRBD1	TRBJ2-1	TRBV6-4	TGTGCCAGCAGCGAGGACAGGGCCGCTGAGCAGTTCTTC	CASSEDRAAEQFF
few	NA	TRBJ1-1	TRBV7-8	TGTGCCAGCAGCTTAGTCGGGGGCTGGTACACTGAAGCTTTCTTT	CASSLVGGWYTEAFF
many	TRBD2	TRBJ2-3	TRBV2	TGTGCCAGCAGTTGGACTAGCGGGGGAACAGATACGCAGTATTTT	CASSWTSGGTDTQYF
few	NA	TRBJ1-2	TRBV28	NA	CASSFGQGAYGTF
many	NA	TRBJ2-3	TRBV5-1	TGCGCCAGCAGCTTGGCAGGACAGTCGACAGATACGCAGTATTTT	CASSLAGQSTDTQYF
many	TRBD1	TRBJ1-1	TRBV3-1	TGTGCCAGCAGCCAAACCCCCTGGGACAGGGGAGCTTTCTTT	CASSQTPWDRGAFF
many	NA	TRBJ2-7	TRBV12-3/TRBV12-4	TGTGCCAGCAGTGACTGGGGATCCTACGAGCAGTACTTC	CASSDWGSYEQYF
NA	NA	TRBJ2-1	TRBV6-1	TGTGCCAGCACCTCAACCTCAGGGGCGGGTTACAATGAGCAGTTCTTC	CASTSTSGAGYNEQFF
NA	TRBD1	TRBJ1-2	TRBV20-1	TGCATACCGGGACAGGGCGACGGCTACACCTTC	CIPGQGDGYTF
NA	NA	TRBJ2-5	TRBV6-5	TGTGCCAGCAGTTACAGGGGGTTGGGAGAGACCCAGTACTTC	CASSYRGLGETQYF
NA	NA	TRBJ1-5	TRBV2	TGTGCCAGCAGTGTTGGGTTGGGGCAGCCCCAGCATTTT	CASSVGLGQPQHF
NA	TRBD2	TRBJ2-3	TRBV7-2	TGTGCCACCGGACTAGCGTTTAGCACAGATACGCAGTATTTT	CATGLAFSTDTQYF
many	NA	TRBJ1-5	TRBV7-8	TGTGCCAGCAGCTTAGGAGCCCATCAGCCCCAGCATTTT	CASSLGAHQPQHF
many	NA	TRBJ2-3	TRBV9	TGTGCCAGCAGCCTCCGAGGAGCAGGTTACACAGATACGCAGTATTTT	CASSLRGAGYTDTQYF